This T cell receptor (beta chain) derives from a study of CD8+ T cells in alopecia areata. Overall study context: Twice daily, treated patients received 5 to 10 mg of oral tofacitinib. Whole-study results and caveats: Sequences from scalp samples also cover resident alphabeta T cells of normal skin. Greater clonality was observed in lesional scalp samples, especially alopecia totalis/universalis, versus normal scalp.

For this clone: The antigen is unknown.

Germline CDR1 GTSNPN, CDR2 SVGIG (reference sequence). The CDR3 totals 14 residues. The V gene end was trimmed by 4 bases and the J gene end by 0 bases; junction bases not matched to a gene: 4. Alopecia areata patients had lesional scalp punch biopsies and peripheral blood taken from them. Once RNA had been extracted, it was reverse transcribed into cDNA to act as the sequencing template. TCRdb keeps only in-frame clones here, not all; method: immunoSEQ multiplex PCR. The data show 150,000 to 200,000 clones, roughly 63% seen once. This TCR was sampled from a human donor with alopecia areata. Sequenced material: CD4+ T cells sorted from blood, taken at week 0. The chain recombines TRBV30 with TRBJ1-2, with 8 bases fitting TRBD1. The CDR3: CAWNRDRTNYGYTF. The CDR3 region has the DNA TGTGCCTGGAATCGGGACAGGACTAACTATGGCTACACCTTC.